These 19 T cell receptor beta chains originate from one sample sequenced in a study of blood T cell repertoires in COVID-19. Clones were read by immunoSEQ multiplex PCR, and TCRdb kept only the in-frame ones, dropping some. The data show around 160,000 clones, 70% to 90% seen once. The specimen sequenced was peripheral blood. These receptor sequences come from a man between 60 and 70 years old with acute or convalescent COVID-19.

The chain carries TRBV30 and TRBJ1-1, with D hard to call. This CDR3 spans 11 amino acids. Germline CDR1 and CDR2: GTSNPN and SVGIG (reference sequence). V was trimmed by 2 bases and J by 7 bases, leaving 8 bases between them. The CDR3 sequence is CAWSWQVEAFF. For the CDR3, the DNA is TGTGCCTGGAGTTGGCAGGTTGAAGCTTTCTTT.

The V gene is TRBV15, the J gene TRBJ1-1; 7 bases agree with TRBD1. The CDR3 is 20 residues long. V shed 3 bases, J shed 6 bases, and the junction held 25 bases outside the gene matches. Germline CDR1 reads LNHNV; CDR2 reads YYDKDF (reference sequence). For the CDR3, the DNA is TGTGCCACCAGCAGTGACAGGGCAGGGTCGAGGGGTGGGCCCGGTTCTGAAGCTTTCTTT. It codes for CATSSDRAGSRGGPGSEAFF.

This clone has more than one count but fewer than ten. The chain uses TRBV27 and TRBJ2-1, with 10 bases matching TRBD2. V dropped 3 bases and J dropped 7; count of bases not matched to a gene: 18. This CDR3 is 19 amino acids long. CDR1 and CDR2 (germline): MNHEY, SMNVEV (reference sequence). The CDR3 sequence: CASSFGSSGRQGIRNEQFF. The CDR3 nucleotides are TGTGCCAGCAGTTTTGGTAGTAGCGGGAGGCAGGGGATTAGGAATGAGCAGTTCTTC.

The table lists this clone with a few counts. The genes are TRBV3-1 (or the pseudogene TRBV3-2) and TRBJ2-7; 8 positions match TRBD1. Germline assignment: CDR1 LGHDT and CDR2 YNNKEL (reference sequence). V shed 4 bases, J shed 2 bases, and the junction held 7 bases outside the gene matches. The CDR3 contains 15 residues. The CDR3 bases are TGTGCCAGCAGCCCTCGGGACAGGCTTGCCTACGAGCAGTACTTC. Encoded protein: CASSPRDRLAYEQYF.

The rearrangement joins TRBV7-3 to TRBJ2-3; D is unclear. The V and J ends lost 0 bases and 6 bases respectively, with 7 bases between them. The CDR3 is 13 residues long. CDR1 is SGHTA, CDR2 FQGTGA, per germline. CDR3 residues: CASSLTPRDTQYF. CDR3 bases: TGTGCCAGCAGCTTAACGCCCCGGGATACGCAGTATTTT.

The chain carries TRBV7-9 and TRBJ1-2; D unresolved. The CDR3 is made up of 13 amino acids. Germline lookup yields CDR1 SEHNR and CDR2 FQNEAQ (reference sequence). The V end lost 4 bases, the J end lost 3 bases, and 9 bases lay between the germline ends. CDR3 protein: CASSWGGHYGYTF. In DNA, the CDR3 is TGTGCCAGCAGCTGGGGAGGGCACTATGGCTACACCTTC.

The CDR3 protein is CASSPTNGPLLGLSTGELFF. The CDR3 DNA sequence: TGTGCCAGCAGCCCTACGAATGGGCCCCTGCTTGGGCTATCTACCGGGGAGCTGTTTTTT. V and J are TRBV9 and TRBJ2-2; D unclear. The CDR3 contains 20 residues. CDR1 and CDR2 from the germline V gene are SGDLS and YYNGEE. V lost 4 bases and J 5 bases, leaving 30 bases between the germline ends. The full variable domain, in which reference TRBV9 and TRBJ2-2 provide the parts outside the CDR3, is DSGVTQTPKHLITATGQRVTLRCSPRSGDLSVYWYQQSLDQGLQFLIQYYNGEERAKGNILERFSAQQFPDLHSELNLSSLELGDSALYFCASSPTNGPLLGLSTGELFFGEGSRLTVL.

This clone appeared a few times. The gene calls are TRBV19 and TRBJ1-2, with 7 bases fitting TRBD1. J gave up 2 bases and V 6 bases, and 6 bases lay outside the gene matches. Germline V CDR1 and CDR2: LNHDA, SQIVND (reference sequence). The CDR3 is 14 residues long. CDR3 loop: CASSAPGQNYGYTF. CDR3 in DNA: TGTGCCAGTAGCGCCCCGGGACAGAACTATGGCTACACCTTC.

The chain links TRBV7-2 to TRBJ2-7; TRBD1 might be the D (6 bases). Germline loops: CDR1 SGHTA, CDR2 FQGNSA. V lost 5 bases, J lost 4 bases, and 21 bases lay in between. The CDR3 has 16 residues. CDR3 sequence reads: CASSILPGSGQYEQYF. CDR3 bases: TGTGCCAGCAGCATCTTGCCGGGGTCGGGACAATACGAGCAGTACTTC.

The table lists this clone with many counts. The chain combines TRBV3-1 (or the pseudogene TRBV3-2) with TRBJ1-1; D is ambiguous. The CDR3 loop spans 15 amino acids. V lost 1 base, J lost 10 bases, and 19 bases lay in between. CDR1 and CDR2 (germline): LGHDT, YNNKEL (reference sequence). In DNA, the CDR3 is TGTGCCAGCAGCCAAGGTGGCAGGACGCGGGAGGTAGCTTTCTTT. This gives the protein CASSQGGRTREVAFF.

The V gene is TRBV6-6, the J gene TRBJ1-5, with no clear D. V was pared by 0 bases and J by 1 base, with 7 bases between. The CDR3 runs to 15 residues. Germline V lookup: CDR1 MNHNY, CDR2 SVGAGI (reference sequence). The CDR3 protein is CASSYSGGSNQPQHF. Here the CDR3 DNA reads TGTGCCAGCAGTTACTCAGGAGGGAGCAATCAGCCCCAGCATTTT.

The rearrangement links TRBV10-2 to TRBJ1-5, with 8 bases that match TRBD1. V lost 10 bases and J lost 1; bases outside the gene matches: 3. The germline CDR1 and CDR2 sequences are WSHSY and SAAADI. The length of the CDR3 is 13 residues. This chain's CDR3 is CATRQGSNQPQHF. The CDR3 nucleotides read TGCGCCACTCGACAGGGGAGCAATCAGCCCCAGCATTTT.

The CDR3 DNA reads as TGTGCCAGCAGTTATTTGCAGGGATCGGGAGAACGTCAGCCCCAGCATTTT. Translating it yields CASSYLQGSGERQPQHF. This chain connects TRBV28 to TRBJ1-5, with a possible D match to TRBD1 (5 bases). Germline values: CDR1 MDHEN, CDR2 SYDVKM. Trimming left V 4 bases short and J 6 bases short, with 22 bases between. This CDR3 spans 17 amino acids.

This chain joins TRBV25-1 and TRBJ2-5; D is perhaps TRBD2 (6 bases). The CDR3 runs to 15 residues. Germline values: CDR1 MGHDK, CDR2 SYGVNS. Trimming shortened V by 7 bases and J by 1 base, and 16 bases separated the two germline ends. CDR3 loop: CASTRPGSGQETQYF. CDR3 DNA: TGTGCCAGCACCCGACCGGGTAGCGGCCAAGAGACCCAGTACTTC.

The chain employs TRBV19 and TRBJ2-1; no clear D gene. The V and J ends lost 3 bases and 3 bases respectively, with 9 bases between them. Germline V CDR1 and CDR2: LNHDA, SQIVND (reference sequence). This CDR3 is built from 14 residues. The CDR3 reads CASSIPPHYNEQFF. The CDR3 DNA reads TGTGCCAGTAGTATTCCACCACACTACAATGAGCAGTTCTTC. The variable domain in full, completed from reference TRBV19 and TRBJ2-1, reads DGGITQSPKYLFRKEGQNVTLSCEQNLNHDAMYWYRQDPGQGLRLIYYSQIVNDFQKGDIAEGYSVSREKKESFPLTVTSAQKNPTAFYLCASSIPPHYNEQFFGPGTRLTVL.

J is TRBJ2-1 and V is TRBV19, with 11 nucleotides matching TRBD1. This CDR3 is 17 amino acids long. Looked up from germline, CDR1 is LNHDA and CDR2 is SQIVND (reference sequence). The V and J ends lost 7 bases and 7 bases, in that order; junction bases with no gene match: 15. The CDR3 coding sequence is TGTGCCAGTACTAAGGGGACAGGGGGTGTCTCAATTAATGAGCAGTTCTTC. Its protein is CASTKGTGGVSINEQFF.

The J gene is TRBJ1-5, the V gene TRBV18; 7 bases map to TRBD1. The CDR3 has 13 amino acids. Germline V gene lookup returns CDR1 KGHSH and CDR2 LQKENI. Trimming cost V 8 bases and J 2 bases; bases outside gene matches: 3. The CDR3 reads CASQGQGNQPQHF. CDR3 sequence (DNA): TGTGCCAGCCAAGGACAGGGCAATCAGCCCCAGCATTTT. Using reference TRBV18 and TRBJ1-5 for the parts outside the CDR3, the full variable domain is NAGVMQNPRHLVRRRGQEARLRCSPMKGHSHVYWYRQLPEEGLKFMVYLQKENIIDESGMPKERFSAEFPKEGPSILRIQQVVRGDSAAYFCASQGQGNQPQHFGDGTRLSIL.

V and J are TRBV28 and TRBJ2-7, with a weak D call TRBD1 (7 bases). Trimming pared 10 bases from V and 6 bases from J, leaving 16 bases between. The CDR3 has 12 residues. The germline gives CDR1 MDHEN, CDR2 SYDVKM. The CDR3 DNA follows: TGTGCCACCTCAGGGGGGTACGGCGAGCAGTACTTC. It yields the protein CATSGGYGEQYF.

CDR3 residues: CASSHWQRHTEAFF. CDR3 nucleotide sequence: TGCGCCAGCAGTCACTGGCAGCGCCACACTGAAGCTTTCTTT. The chain uses TRBV23-1 and TRBJ1-1, with D hard to call. TRBV23-1 carries the ORF label, with uncertain function. V was pared by 3 bases and J by 3 bases, with 11 bases between. CDR3 length equals 14 residues.